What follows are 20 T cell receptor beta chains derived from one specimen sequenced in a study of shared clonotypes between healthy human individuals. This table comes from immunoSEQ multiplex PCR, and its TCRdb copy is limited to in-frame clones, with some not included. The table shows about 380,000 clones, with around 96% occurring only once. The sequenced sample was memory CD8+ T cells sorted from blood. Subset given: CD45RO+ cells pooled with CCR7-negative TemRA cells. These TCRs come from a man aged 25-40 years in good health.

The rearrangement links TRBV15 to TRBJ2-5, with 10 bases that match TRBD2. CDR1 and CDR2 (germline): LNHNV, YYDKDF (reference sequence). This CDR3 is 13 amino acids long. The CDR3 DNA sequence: TGTGCGACCCGACTAGCGGGCCAAGAGACCCAGTACTTC. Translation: CATRLAGQETQYF.

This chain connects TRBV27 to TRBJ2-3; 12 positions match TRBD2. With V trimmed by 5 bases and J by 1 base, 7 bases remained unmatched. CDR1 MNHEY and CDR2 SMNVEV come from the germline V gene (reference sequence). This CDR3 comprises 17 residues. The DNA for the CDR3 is TGTGCCAGCAGTCCGACTAGCGGGGGTAGGGGCACAGATACGCAGTATTTT. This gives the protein CASSPTSGGRGTDTQYF.

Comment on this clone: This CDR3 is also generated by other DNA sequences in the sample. CDR3 sequence: CASSEYLYEQYF. In nucleotides, the CDR3 is TGTGCCAGCAGTGAATACCTCTACGAGCAGTACTTC. The rearrangement joins TRBV6-1 to TRBJ2-7, with no clear D. The CDR3 is 12 amino acids. Trimming left V 2 bases short and J 3 bases short, with 5 bases between. Looked up from germline, CDR1 is MNHNS and CDR2 is SASEGT.

The CDR3 DNA sequence: TGTGCCAGCAGTTTATCCTGGACGCGTCTGTGGAATGAGCAGTTCTTC. Amino acids: CASSLSWTRLWNEQFF. The rearrangement links TRBV28 to TRBJ2-1; no reliable D call. The CDR3 length is 16 residues. Trimming pared 1 base from V and 7 bases from J, leaving 17 bases between. Looked up from germline, CDR1 is MDHEN and CDR2 is SYDVKM.

For the CDR3, the DNA is TGTGCCAGCAGTTACTCTTCCTCTTCACCCCTCCACTTT. It translates to CASSYSSSSPLHF. The chain employs TRBV6-5 and TRBJ1-6, with unresolved D. The CDR3 is made up of 13 amino acids. The germline V and J ends were trimmed by 0 bases and 9 bases, with 6 bases remaining between them. The germline gives CDR1 MNHEY, CDR2 SVGAGI.

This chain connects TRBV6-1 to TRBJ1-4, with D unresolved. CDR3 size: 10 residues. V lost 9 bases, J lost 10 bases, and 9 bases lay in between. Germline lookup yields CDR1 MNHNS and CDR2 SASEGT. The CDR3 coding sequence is TGTGCCAGTGGAGTCGGAAAACTGTTTTTT. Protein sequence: CASGVGKLFF.

The CDR3 DNA reads TGTGCCAGCATCAAAAGGAGACCCCAACCCCAGGGCACAGATACGCAGTATTTT. Residues: CASIKRRPQPQGTDTQYF. The chain combines TRBV5-6 with TRBJ2-3; D gene ambiguous. Trimming cost V 6 bases and J 1 base, with 24 bases left between them. The CDR3 totals 18 residues. Per the germline V gene, CDR1 is SGHDT and CDR2 is YYEEEE.

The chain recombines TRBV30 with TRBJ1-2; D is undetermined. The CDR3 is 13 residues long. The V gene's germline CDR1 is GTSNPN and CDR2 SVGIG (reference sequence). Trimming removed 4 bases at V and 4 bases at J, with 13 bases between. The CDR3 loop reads CAWIKTEFYGYTF. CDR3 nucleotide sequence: TGTGCCTGGATTAAAACTGAGTTCTATGGCTACACCTTC.

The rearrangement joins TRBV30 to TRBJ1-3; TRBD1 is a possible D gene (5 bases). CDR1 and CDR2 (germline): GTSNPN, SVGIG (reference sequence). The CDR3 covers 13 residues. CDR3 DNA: TGTGCTTACAGGATGAGCTCTGGAAACACCATATATTTT. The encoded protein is CAYRMSSGNTIYF.

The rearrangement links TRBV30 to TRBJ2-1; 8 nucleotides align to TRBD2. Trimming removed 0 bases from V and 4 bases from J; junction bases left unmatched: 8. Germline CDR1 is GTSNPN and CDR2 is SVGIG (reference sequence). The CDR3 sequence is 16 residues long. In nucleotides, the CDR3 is TGTGCCTGGAGTGTCCTGGGTAGCGGGAAGTACAATGAGCAGTTCTTC. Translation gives CAWSVLGSGKYNEQFF.

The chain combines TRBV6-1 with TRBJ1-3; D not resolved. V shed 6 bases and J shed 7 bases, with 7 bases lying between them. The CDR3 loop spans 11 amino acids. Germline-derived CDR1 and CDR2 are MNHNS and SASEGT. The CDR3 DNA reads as TGTGCCAGCAGCGCAATGAACACCATATATTTT. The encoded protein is CASSAMNTIYF.

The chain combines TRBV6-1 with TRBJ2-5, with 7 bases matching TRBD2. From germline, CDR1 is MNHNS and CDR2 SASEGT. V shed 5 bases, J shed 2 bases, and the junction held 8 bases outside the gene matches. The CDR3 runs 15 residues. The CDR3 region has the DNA TGTGCCAGCAGTACCATTCCGGGACTACAAGAGACCCAGTACTTC. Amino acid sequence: CASSTIPGLQETQYF.

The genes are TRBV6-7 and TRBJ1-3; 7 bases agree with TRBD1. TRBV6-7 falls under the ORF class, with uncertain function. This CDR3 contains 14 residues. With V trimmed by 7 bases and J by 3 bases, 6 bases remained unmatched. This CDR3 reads CASIDRDIGNTIYF. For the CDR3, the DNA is TGTGCCAGCATCGACAGGGATATTGGAAACACCATATATTTT.

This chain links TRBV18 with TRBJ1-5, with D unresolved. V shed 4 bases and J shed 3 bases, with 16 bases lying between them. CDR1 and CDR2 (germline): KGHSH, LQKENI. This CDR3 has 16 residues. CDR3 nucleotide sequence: TGTGCCAGCTCACAGGAGGCCAGAACATACAATCAGCCCCAGCATTTT. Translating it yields CASSQEARTYNQPQHF.

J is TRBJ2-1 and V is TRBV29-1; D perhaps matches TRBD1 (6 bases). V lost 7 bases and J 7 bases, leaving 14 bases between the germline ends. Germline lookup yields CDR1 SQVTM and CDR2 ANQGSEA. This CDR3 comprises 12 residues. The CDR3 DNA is TGCAGCGGGGACACCGTGAGAAATGAGCAGTTCTTC. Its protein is CSGDTVRNEQFF.

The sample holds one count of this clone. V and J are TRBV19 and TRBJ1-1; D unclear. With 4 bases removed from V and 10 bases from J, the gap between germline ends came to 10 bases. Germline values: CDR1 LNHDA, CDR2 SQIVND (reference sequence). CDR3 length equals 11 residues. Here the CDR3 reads CASSRRDPAFF. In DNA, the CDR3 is TGTGCCAGTAGTAGGAGGGATCCAGCTTTCTTT.

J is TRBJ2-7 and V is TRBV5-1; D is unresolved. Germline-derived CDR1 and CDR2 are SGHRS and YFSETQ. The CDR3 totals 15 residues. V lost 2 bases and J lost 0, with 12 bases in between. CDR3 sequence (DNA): TGCGCCAGCAGCTTTGACCTGGGGAACTCCTACGAGCAGTACTTC. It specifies CASSFDLGNSYEQYF.

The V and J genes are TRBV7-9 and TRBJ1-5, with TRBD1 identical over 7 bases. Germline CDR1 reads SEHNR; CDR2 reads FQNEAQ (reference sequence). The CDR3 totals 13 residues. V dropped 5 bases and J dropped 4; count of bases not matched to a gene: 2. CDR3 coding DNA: TGTGCCAGCAGCGGGGACAGTAATCAGCCCCAGCATTTT. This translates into CASSGDSNQPQHF. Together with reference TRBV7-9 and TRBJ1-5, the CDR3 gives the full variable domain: DTGVSQNPRHKITKRGQNVTFRCDPISEHNRLYWYRQTLGQGPEFLTYFQNEAQLEKSRLLSDRFSAERPKGSFSTLEIQRTEQGDSAMYLCASSGDSNQPQHFGDGTRLSIL.

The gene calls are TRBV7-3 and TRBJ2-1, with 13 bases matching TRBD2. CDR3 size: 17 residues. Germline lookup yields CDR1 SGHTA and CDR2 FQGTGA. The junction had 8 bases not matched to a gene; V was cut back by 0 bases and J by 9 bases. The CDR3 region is CASSLTATSGRAGEQFF. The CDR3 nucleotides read TGTGCCAGCAGCTTAACGGCAACTAGCGGGAGGGCCGGTGAGCAGTTCTTC.

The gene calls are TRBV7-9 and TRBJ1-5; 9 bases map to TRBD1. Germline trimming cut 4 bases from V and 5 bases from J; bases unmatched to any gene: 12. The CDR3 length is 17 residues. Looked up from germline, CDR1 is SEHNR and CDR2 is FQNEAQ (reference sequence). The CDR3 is CASSSGPGQGGYQPQHF. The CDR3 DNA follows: TGTGCCAGCAGCTCAGGGCCGGGACAGGGTGGTTATCAGCCCCAGCATTTT. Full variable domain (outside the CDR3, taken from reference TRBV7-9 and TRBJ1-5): DTGVSQNPRHKITKRGQNVTFRCDPISEHNRLYWYRQTLGQGPEFLTYFQNEAQLEKSRLLSDRFSAERPKGSFSTLEIQRTEQGDSAMYLCASSSGPGQGGYQPQHFGDGTRLSIL.